One and the same sample provided the 3 T cell receptor beta chains below, sequenced in a study of OX40 agonist ivuxolimab in advanced cancers. This table comes from immunoSEQ multiplex PCR, and its TCRdb copy is limited to in-frame clones, with some not included. This table holds 60,000 to 65,000 clones, roughly 85% found once. The sample in question was CD4+ or CD8+ T cells sorted from blood, obtained in a trial of the OX40 agonist ivuxolimab. The source is an adult with an advanced solid tumor such as melanoma, head and neck, liver or kidney cancer.

The genes are TRBV7-8 and TRBJ1-2; 7 positions agree with TRBD1. The V gene end was trimmed by 10 bases and the J gene end by 4 bases; junction bases not matched to a gene: 15. Per germline, CDR1 SGHVS and CDR2 FQNEAQ. This CDR3 comprises 15 residues. CDR3 bases: TGTGCCACCCAACACTATAGACAGGGACGCTATGGCTACACCTTC. This codes for CATQHYRQGRYGYTF.

This rearrangement joins TRBV19 to TRBJ1-3; D remains ambiguous. This CDR3 has 18 residues. The V end was cut by 4 bases, the J end by 0 bases, with 19 bases between. Per the germline V gene, CDR1 is LNHDA and CDR2 is SQIVND (reference sequence). The CDR3 sequence: CASSRKSPGSRSGNTIYF. In DNA form, the CDR3 reads TGTGCCAGTAGTAGGAAGTCCCCGGGATCCCGCTCTGGAAACACCATATATTTT.

The V gene is TRBV18, the J gene TRBJ2-3; D may be TRBD1 (6 bases). Germline loops: CDR1 KGHSH, CDR2 LQKENI. Trimming took 0 bases from V and 1 from J, leaving 8 bases between them. The CDR3 runs to 15 residues. CDR3 bases: TGTGCCAGCTCACCACCGAACAGGGGCACAGATACGCAGTATTTT. As protein: CASSPPNRGTDTQYF.